Listed below are T cell receptor beta chains from one sample, sequenced in a study of identical twins' blood T cells. TCRdb ran MiXCR on the 5' RACE reads and lists one entry per CDR3 protein. The profile covers 350,000 to 400,000 distinct CDR3 sequences, with roughly 30% appearing a single time and 5.5% to 7% taken by the ten largest. What was sequenced was PBMCs. The receptors derive from a woman between 18 and 50 years old in good health. CDR3s include the opening cysteine and the closing phenylalanine or tryptophan. The D gene is left open where the match is weak. Clone size is shown for a subset of rows, as once, few, many or a class of expanded clone.

d_gene: -
abundance: -
j_gene: TRBJ2-1
v_gene: TRBV10-3
CDR3nt: TGTGCCGCCCGGGTCGGGACGAATGAGCAGTTCTTC
CDR3aa: CAARVGTNEQFF

d_gene: -
abundance: few
j_gene: TRBJ2-3
v_gene: TRBV20-1
CDR3nt: TGCAGTGCTCTCACAGGGTTTGGCACAGATACGCAGTATTTT
CDR3aa: CSALTGFGTDTQYF

d_gene: -
abundance: few
j_gene: TRBJ2-3
v_gene: TRBV27
CDR3nt: TGTGCCAGCAGAATTCGGCCCAGAGCGGGAGATACGCAGTATTTT
CDR3aa: CASRIRPRAGDTQYF

d_gene: -
abundance: few
j_gene: TRBJ1-1
v_gene: TRBV24-1
CDR3nt: TGTGCCACCAGTGATGTACAGGGTAGAGCTTTCTTT
CDR3aa: CATSDVQGRAFF

d_gene: -
abundance: few
j_gene: TRBJ2-1
v_gene: TRBV5-1
CDR3nt: TGCGCCAGCAGCTTAACAGTGCCGAATGAGCAGTTCTTC
CDR3aa: CASSLTVPNEQFF

d_gene: TRBD2
abundance: -
j_gene: TRBJ2-5
v_gene: TRBV10-3
CDR3nt: TGTGCCATCTATAGCGGGAGGGCGGAAGAGACCCAGTACTTC
CDR3aa: CAIYSGRAEETQYF

d_gene: -
abundance: few
j_gene: TRBJ1-2
v_gene: TRBV5-1
CDR3nt: TGCGCCAGCAGCTTGGCCAGTGACGTCGCTTTGAAGTATGGCTACACCTTC
CDR3aa: CASSLASDVALKYGYTF

d_gene: -
abundance: -
j_gene: TRBJ2-2
v_gene: TRBV24-1
CDR3nt: TGTGCCACCAGTTATTCAACCGGGGAGCTGTTTTTT
CDR3aa: CATSYSTGELFF

d_gene: TRBD2
abundance: -
j_gene: TRBJ2-1
v_gene: TRBV7-3
CDR3nt: TGTGCCAGCAGTAAAAGCGGGGCCTACAATGAGCAGTTCTTC
CDR3aa: CASSKSGAYNEQFF

d_gene: -
abundance: many
j_gene: TRBJ1-4
v_gene: TRBV12-3/TRBV12-4
CDR3nt: TGTGCCAGCATGTTCCGGCAGGGCGGCGAAAAACTGTTTTTT
CDR3aa: CASMFRQGGEKLFF

d_gene: -
abundance: few
j_gene: TRBJ2-5
v_gene: TRBV20-1
CDR3nt: TGCAGTGCCCTCGACGGGGCGGAGACCCAGTACTTC
CDR3aa: CSALDGAETQYF

d_gene: -
abundance: -
j_gene: TRBJ1-2
v_gene: TRBV10-3
CDR3nt: TGTGCCATCAGGGGAGGGACGTATGGCCACACCTTC
CDR3aa: CAIRGGTYGHTF

d_gene: -
abundance: -
j_gene: TRBJ2-7
v_gene: TRBV6-2/TRBV6-3
CDR3nt: TGTGCCAGCAGGTCCCTTGCCTACGAGCAGTACTTC
CDR3aa: CASRSLAYEQYF

d_gene: -
abundance: many
j_gene: TRBJ1-2
v_gene: TRBV7-2
CDR3nt: TGTGCCAGCAGCTTAGACTCCAACTATGGCTACACCTTC
CDR3aa: CASSLDSNYGYTF

d_gene: -
abundance: -
j_gene: TRBJ1-1
v_gene: TRBV13
CDR3nt: TGTGCCAGGAGCGCCACAGACACTGAAGCTTTCTTT
CDR3aa: CARSATDTEAFF

d_gene: TRBD1
abundance: few
j_gene: TRBJ1-5
v_gene: TRBV5-1
CDR3nt: TGCGCCAGCGCTTTGTCCGGGACAGGCAATCAGCCCCAGCATTTT
CDR3aa: CASALSGTGNQPQHF

d_gene: -
abundance: -
j_gene: TRBJ1-2
v_gene: TRBV9
CDR3nt: TGTGCCAGCTCCAGCGCGGGGAGGAACTATGGCTACACCTTC
CDR3aa: CASSSAGRNYGYTF

d_gene: -
abundance: -
j_gene: TRBJ1-1
v_gene: TRBV6-1
CDR3nt: TGTGCCAGCGGAGTGGGGAATCGAGCTTTCTTT
CDR3aa: CASGVGNRAFF

d_gene: -
abundance: -
j_gene: TRBJ1-2
v_gene: TRBV10-3
CDR3nt: TGTGCCATCAGTGAAGACGGATCCTATGGCTACACCTTC
CDR3aa: CAISEDGSYGYTF

d_gene: -
abundance: -
j_gene: TRBJ2-7
v_gene: TRBV18
CDR3nt: TGTGCCAGCTCACCCGGATTGTCTGACGAGAAGTACTTC
CDR3aa: CASSPGLSDEKYF

d_gene: -
abundance: -
j_gene: TRBJ1-6
v_gene: TRBV3-1
CDR3nt: TGTGCCAGCTGCCGGGACATTAATTCACCCCTCCACTTT
CDR3aa: CASCRDINSPLHF

d_gene: TRBD1
abundance: -
j_gene: TRBJ2-3
v_gene: TRBV29-1
CDR3nt: TGCAGCGTCAACTCCCCGGGACAGGGGAGAGCAGATACGCAGTATTTT
CDR3aa: CSVNSPGQGRADTQYF

d_gene: -
abundance: -
j_gene: TRBJ2-5
v_gene: TRBV29-1
CDR3nt: TGCAGCGTTGAGAGTGGTTGGGAGACCCAGTACTTC
CDR3aa: CSVESGWETQYF

d_gene: -
abundance: -
j_gene: TRBJ2-1
v_gene: TRBV20-1
CDR3nt: TGCAGTGCTAGAGTGGGTCTAGCGATATACAATGAGCAGTTCTTC
CDR3aa: CSARVGLAIYNEQFF

d_gene: -
abundance: -
j_gene: TRBJ2-2
v_gene: TRBV13
CDR3nt: TGTGCCAGACGCAGGGGTCTCACCGGGGAGCTGCTTTTT
CDR3aa: CARRRGLTGELLF

d_gene: -
abundance: -
j_gene: TRBJ2-1
v_gene: TRBV6-2/TRBV6-3
CDR3nt: TGTGCCAGCAGCCTTGGTTGGAATGAGCAGTTCTTC
CDR3aa: CASSLGWNEQFF

d_gene: -
abundance: -
j_gene: TRBJ2-1
v_gene: TRBV19
CDR3nt: TGTGCCACCCGAATCGAGCGTCGTGCCTCCAATGAGCAGTTCTTC
CDR3aa: CATRIERRASNEQFF

d_gene: TRBD1
abundance: -
j_gene: TRBJ1-1
v_gene: TRBV7-8
CDR3nt: TGTGCCAGCAGCTTAGCGGGGACAGGGTGGGCTGAAGCTTTCTTT
CDR3aa: CASSLAGTGWAEAFF

d_gene: TRBD1
abundance: few
j_gene: TRBJ1-1
v_gene: TRBV20-1
CDR3nt: TGCAGTGCTACGGGCCGGGACAGGGGGTTGTTGGGGACTGAAGCTTTCTTT
CDR3aa: CSATGRDRGLLGTEAFF